This TCR beta chain was captured by sequencing in a study of CD8 T cells in ankylosing spondylitis. MiXCR, run by TCRdb on the 5' RACE reads, gives a single entry per CDR3 protein. The data show about 310,000 distinct CDR3 sequences, less than 25% seen once. With V trimmed by 8 bases and J by 5 bases, 15 bases remained unmatched. The CDR3 extends over 17 amino acids. Germline lookup yields CDR1 MNHEY and CDR2 SMNVEV (reference sequence). The TCR originated in a female donor with ankylosing spondylitis or in good health (not recorded which). Sequences were obtained from blood, either unsorted or a sorted T cell fraction (not recorded which). The V call is TRBV27, the J call TRBJ2-6; TRBD1 agrees at 7 bases. The CDR3: CASLPTGSLLWANVLTF. The CDR3 nucleotides read TGTGCCAGCCTCCCGACAGGGTCCTTACTCTGGGCCAACGTCCTGACTTTC.